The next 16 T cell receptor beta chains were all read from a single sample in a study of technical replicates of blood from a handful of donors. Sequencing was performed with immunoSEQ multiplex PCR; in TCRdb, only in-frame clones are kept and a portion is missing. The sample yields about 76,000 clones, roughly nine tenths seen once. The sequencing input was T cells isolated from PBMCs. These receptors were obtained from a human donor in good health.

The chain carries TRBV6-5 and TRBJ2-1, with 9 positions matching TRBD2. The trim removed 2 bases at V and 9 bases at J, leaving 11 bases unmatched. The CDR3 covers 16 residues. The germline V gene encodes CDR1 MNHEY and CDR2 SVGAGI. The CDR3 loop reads CASSYLVSGSIFEQFF. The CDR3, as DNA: TGTGCCAGCAGTTACCTTGTTAGCGGGAGCATATTTGAGCAGTTCTTC.

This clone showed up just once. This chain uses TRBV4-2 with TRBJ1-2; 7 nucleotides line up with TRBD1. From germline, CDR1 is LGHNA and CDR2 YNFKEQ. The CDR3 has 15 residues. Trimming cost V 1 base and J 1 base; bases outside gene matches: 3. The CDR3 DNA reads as TGTGCCAGCAGCCAAGGGGACAGTAATAACTATGGCTACACCTTC. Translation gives CASSQGDSNNYGYTF.

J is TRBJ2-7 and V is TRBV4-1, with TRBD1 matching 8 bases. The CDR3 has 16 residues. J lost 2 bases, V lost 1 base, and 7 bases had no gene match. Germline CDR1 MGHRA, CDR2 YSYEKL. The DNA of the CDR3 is TGCGCCAGCAGCCAAGGGTGGAACAGGGGGACCTACGAGCAGTACTTC. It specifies CASSQGWNRGTYEQYF.

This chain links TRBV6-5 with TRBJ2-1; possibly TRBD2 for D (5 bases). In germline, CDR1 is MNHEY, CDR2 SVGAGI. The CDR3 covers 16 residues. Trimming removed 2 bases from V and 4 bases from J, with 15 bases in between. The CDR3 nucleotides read TGTGCCAGCAGTTACGGCCCCGGGGTGGCGTACAATGAGCAGTTCTTC. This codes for CASSYGPGVAYNEQFF.

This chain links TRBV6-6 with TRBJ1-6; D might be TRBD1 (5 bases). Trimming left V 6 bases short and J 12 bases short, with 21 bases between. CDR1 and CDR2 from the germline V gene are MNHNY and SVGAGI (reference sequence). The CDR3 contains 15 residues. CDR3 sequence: CASSSNTLQEGPLHF. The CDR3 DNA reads TGTGCCAGCAGCTCCAACACGTTACAGGAAGGACCCCTCCACTTT.

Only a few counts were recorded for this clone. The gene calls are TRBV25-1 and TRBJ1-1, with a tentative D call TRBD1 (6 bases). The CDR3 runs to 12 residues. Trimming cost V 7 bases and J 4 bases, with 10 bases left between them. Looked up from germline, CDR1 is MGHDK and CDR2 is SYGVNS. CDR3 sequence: CASTTGITEAFF. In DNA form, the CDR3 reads TGTGCCAGCACTACAGGGATCACTGAAGCTTTCTTT.

The CDR3 coding sequence is TGTGCCAGCAGCCCCCCGCGGCTCACCGGGGAGCTGTTTTTT. Its protein product is CASSPPRLTGELFF. The rearrangement links TRBV5-6 to TRBJ2-2; D gene ambiguous. The germline CDR1 and CDR2 sequences are SGHDT and YYEEEE. Trimming shortened V by 4 bases and J by 4 bases, and 11 bases separated the two germline ends. This CDR3 contains 14 residues.

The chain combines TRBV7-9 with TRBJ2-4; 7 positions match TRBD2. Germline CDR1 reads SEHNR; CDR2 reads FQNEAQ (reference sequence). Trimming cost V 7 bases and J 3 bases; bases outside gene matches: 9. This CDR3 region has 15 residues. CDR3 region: CASNTGGVLKNIQYF. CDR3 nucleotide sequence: TGTGCCAGCAACACGGGGGGTGTCCTCAAAAACATTCAGTACTTC.

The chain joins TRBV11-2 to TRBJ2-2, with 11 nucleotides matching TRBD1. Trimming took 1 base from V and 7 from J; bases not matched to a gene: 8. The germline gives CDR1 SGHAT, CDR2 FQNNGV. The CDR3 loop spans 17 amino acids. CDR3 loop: CASSLGPGTGGFGELFF. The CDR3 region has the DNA TGTGCCAGCAGCTTAGGGCCAGGGACAGGGGGTTTCGGGGAGCTGTTTTTT.

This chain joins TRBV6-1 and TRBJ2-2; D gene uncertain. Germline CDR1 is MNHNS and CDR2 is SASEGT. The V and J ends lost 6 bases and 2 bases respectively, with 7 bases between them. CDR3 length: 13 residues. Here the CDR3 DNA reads TGTGCCAGCAGGAGAATTAACACCGGGGAGCTGTTTTTT. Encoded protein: CASRRINTGELFF.

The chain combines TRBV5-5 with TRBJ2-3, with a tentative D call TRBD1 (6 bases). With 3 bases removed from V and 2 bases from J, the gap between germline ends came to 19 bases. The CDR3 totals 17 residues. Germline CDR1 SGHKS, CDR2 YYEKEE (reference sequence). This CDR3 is CASSWSLQGLSTDTQYF. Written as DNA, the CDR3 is TGTGCCAGCAGCTGGTCGTTACAGGGTCTGTCCACAGATACGCAGTATTTT.

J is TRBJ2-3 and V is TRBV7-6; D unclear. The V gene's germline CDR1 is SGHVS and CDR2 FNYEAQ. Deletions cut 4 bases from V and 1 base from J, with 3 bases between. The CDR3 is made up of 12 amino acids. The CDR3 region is CASSSGTDTQYF. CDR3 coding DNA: TGTGCCAGCAGCTCAGGCACAGATACGCAGTATTTT.

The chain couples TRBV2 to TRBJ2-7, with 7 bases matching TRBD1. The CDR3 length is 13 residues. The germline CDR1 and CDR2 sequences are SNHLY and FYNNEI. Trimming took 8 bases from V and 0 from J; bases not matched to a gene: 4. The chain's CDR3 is CASEAGGSYEQYF. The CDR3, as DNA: TGTGCCAGCGAGGCAGGGGGCTCCTACGAGCAGTACTTC.

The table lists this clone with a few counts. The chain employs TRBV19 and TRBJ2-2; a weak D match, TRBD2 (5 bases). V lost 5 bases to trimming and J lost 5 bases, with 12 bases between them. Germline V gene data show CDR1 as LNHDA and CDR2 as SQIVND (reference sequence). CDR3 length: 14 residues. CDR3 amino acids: CASSFHGGTGELFF. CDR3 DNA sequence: TGTGCCAGTAGTTTCCACGGAGGAACCGGGGAGCTGTTTTTT.

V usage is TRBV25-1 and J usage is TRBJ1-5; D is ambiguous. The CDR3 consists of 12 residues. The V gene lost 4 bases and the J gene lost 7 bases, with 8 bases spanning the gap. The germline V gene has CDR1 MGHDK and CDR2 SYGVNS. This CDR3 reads CASSAGNQPQHF. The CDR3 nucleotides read TGTGCCAGCAGTGCGGGGAACCAGCCCCAGCATTTT.

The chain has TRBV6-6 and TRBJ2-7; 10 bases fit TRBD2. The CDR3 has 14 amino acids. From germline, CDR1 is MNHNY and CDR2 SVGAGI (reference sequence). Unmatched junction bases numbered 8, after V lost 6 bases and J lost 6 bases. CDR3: CASRNLAGAPEQYF. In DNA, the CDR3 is TGTGCCAGCAGGAATCTAGCGGGAGCCCCCGAGCAGTACTTC.